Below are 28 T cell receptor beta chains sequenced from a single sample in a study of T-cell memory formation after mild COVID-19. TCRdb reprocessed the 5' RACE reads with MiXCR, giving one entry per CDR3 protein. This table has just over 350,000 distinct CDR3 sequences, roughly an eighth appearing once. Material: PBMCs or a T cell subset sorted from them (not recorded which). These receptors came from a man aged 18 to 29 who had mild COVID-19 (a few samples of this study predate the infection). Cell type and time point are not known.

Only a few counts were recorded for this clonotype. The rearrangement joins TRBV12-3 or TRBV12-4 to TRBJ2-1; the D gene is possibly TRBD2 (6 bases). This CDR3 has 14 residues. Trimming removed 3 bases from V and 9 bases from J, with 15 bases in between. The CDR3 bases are TGTGCCAGCAGTTTCGCGGGATTCGAGGGTGAGCAGTTCTTC. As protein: CASSFAGFEGEQFF.

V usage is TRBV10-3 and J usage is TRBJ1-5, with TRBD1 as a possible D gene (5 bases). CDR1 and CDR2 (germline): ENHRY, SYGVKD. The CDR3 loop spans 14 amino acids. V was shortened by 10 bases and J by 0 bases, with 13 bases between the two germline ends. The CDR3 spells CATQGSVSNQPQHF. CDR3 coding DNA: TGTGCCACCCAGGGTTCCGTTAGCAATCAGCCCCAGCATTTT.

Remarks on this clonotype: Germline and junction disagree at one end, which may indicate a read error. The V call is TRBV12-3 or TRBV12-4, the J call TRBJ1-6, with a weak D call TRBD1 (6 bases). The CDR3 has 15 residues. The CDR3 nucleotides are TGTGCCAGCAGTATTCCTAGGGGGAGGAATTCACCCATCCACTTT. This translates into CASSIPRGRNSPIHF.

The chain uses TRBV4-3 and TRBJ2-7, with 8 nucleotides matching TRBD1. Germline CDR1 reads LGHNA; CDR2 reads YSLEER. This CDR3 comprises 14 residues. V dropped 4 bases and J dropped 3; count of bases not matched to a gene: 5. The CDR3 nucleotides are TGCGCCAGCAGCCGAGGACAGGGACACTACGAGCAGTACGTC. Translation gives CASSRGQGHYEQYV.

DNA for the CDR3: TGTGCCAGCAGTGAAGCCCCCCAGGCCTACGAGCAGTACGTC. It encodes CASSEAPQAYEQYV. The genes are TRBV2 and TRBJ2-7; D remains unclear. Trimming stripped 0 bases from V and 2 bases from J, with 8 bases between. The CDR3 loop spans 14 amino acids. From germline, CDR1 is SNHLY and CDR2 FYNNEI.

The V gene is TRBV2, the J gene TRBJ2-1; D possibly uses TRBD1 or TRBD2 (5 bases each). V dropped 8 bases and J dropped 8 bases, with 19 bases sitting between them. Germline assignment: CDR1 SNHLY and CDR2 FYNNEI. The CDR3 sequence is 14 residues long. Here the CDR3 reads CASAVDPRGDEQFF. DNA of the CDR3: TGTGCCAGCGCGGTGGACCCCCGGGGCGATGAGCAGTTCTTC.

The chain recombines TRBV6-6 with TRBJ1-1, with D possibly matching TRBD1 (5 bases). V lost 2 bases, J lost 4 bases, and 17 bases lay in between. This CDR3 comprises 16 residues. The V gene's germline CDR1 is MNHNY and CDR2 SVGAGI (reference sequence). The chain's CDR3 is CASSYRTGTGTTEAFF. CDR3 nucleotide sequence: TGTGCCAGCAGTTACCGAACAGGCACCGGGACCACTGAAGCTTTCTTT.

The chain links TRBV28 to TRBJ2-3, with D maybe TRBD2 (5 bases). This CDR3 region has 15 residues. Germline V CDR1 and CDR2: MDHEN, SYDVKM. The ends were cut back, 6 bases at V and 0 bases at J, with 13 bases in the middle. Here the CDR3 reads CASSFLERSTDTQYF. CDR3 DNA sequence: TGTGCCAGCAGCTTTTTGGAGCGGAGCACAGATACGCAGTATTTT.

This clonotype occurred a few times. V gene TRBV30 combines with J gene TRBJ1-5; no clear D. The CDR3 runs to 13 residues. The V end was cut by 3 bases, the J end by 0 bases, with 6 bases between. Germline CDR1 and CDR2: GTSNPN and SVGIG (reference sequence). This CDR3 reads CAWRTDSNQPQHF. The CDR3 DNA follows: TGTGCCTGGAGAACGGATAGCAATCAGCCCCAGCATTTT.

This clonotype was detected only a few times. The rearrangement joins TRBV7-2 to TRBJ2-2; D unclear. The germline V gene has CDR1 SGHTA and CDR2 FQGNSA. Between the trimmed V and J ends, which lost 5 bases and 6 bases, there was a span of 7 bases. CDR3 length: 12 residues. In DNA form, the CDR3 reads TGTGCCAGCAGCCCATACGCCGGGGAGCTGTTTTTT. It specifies CASSPYAGELFF.

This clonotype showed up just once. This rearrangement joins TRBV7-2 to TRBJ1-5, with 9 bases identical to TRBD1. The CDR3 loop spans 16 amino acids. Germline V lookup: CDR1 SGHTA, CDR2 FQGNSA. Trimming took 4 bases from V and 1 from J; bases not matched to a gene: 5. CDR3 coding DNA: TGTGCCAGCAGCTACCGGACAGGGGCAAGCAATCAGCCCCAGCATTTT. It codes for CASSYRTGASNQPQHF. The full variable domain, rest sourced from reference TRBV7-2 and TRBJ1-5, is GAGVSQSPSNKVTEKGKDVELRCDPISGHTALYWYRQSLGQGLEFLIYFQGNSAPDKSGLPSDRFSAERTGGSVSTLTIQRTQQEDSAVYLCASSYRTGASNQPQHFGDGTRLSIL.

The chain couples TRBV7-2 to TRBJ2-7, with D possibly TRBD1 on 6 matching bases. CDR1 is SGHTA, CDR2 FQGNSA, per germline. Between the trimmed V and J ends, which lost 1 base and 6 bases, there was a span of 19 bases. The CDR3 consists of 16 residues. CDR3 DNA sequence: TGTGCCAGCAGCTTAGTTGGGGGCCACAACCCGGCCGAGCAGTACGTC. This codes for CASSLVGGHNPAEQYV.

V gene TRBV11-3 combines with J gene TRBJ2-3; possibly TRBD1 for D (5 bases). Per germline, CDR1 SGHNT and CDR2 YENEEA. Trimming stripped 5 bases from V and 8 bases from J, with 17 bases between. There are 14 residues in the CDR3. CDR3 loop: CASSVLTGRRTQYF. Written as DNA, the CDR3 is TGTGCCAGCAGCGTATTAACAGGTCGTCGTACGCAGTATTTT. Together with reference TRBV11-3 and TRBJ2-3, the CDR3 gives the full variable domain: EAGVVQSPRYKIIEKKQPVAFWCNPISGHNTLYWYLQNLGQGPELLIRYENEEAVDDSQLPKDRFSAERLKGVDSTLKIQPAELGDSAVYLCASSVLTGRRTQYFGPGTRLTVL.

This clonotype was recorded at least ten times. CDR3 protein: CASSFRGLPEAFF. CDR3 DNA: TGTGCCAGCAGTTTCAGGGGGCTGCCTGAAGCTTTCTTT. The chain links TRBV12-3 or TRBV12-4 to TRBJ1-1; TRBD1 agrees at 8 bases. This CDR3 contains 13 residues. V gave up 3 bases and J gave up 6 bases; unmatched junction bases: 3.

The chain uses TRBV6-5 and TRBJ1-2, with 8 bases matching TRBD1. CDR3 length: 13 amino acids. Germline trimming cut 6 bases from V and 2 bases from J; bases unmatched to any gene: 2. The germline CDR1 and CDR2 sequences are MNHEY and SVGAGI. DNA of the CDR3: TGTGCCAGCAGGAGGGACAGGAACTATGGCTACACCTTC. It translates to CASRRDRNYGYTF.

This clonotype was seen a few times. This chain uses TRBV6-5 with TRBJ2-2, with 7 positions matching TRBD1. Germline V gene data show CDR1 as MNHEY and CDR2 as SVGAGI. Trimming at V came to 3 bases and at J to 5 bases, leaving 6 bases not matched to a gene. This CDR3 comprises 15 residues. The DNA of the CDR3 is TGTGCCAGCAGTTATTCGATACAGGGGACCGGGGAGCTGTTTTTT. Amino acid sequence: CASSYSIQGTGELFF.

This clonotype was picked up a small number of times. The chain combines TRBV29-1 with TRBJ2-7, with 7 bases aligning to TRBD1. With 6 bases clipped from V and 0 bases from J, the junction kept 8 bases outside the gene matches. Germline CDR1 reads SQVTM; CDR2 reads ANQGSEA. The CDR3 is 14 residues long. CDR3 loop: CSVYGTESSYEQYF. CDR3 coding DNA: TGCAGCGTCTATGGGACAGAGAGCTCCTACGAGCAGTACTTC.

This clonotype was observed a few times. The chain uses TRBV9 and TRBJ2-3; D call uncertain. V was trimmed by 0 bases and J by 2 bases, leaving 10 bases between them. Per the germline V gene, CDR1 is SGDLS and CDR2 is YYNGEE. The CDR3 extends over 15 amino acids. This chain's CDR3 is CASSVGGPSTDTQYF. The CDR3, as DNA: TGTGCCAGCAGCGTAGGTGGGCCCTCCACAGATACGCAGTATTTT.

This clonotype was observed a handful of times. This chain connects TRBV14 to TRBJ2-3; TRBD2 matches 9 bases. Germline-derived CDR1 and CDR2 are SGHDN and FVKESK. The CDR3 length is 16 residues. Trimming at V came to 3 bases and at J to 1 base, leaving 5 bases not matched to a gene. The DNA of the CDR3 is TGTGCCAGCAGCCATCGTAGGACTAGCGGCACAGATACGCAGTATTTT. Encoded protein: CASSHRRTSGTDTQYF.

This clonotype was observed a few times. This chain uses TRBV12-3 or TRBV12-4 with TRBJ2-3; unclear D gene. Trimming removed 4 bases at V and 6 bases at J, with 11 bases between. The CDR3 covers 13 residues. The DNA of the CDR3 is TGTGCCAGCAGTTCGACACTGGCGGATACGCAGTATTTT. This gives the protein CASSSTLADTQYF.

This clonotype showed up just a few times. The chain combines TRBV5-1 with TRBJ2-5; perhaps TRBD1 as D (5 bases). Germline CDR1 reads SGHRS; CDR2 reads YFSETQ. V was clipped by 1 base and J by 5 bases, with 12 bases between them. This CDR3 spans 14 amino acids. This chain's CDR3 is CASSLSRATETQYF. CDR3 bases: TGCGCCAGCAGCTTGTCCAGGGCGACGGAGACCCAGTACTTC.

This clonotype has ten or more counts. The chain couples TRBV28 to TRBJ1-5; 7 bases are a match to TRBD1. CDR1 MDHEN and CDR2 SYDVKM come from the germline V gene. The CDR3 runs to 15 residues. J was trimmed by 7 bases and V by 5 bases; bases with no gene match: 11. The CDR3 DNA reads TGTGCCAGCAGTAACGACAGGGCGGCCAACCAGCCCCAGCATTTT. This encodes CASSNDRAANQPQHF.

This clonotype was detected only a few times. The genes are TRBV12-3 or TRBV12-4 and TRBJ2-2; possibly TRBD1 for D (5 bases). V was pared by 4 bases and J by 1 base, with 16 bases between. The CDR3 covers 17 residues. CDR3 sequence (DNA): TGTGCCAGCAGTTCCGAAGACAGTCTTATGAACACCGGGGAGCTGTTTTTT. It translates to CASSSEDSLMNTGELFF.

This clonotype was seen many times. The CDR3 DNA is TGTGCCAGCAGCTCCTGGATGACTTCCCAAGAGACCCAGTACTTC. Translating gives CASSSWMTSQETQYF. The chain is built from TRBV7-2 and TRBJ2-5; D remains ambiguous. CDR3 size: 15 residues. Germline assignment: CDR1 SGHTA and CDR2 FQGNSA. V was pared by 4 bases and J by 1 base, with 13 bases between. Based on the CDR3 plus reference TRBV7-2 and TRBJ2-5, the full variable domain is GAGVSQSPSNKVTEKGKDVELRCDPISGHTALYWYRQSLGQGLEFLIYFQGNSAPDKSGLPSDRFSAERTGGSVSTLTIQRTQQEDSAVYLCASSSWMTSQETQYFGPGTRLLVL.

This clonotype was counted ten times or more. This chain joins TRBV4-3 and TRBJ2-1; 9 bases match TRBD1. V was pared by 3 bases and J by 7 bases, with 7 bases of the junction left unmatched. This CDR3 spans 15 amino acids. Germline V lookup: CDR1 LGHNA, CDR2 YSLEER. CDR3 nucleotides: TGCGCCAGCAGCCAGACAGGGGGAGTGGGAAATGAGCAGTTCTTC. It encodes CASSQTGGVGNEQFF.

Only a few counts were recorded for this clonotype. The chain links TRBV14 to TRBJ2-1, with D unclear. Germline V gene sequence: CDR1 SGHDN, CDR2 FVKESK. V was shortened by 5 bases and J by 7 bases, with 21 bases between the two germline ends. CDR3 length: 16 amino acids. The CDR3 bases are TGTGCCAGCAGCTCGATTCAAACGTTATTTGGTAATGAGCAGTTCTTC. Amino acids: CASSSIQTLFGNEQFF. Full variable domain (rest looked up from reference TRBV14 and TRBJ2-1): EAGVTQFPSHSVIEKGQTVTLRCDPISGHDNLYWYRRVMGKEIKFLLHFVKESKQDESGMPNNRFLAERTGGTYSTLKVQPAELEDSGVYFCASSSIQTLFGNEQFFGPGTRLTVL.

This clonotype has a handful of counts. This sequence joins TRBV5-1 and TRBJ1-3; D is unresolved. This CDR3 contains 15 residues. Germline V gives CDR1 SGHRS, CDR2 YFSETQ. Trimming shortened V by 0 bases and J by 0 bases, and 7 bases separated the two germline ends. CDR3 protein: CASSLDSYSGNTIYF. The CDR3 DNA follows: TGCGCCAGCAGCTTGGATAGCTACTCTGGAAACACCATATATTTT.

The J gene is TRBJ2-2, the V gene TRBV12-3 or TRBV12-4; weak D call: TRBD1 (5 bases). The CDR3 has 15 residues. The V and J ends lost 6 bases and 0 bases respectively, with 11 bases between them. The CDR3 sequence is CASSSDTTNTGELFF. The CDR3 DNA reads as TGTGCCAGCAGCTCGGACACTACGAACACCGGGGAGCTGTTTTTT.